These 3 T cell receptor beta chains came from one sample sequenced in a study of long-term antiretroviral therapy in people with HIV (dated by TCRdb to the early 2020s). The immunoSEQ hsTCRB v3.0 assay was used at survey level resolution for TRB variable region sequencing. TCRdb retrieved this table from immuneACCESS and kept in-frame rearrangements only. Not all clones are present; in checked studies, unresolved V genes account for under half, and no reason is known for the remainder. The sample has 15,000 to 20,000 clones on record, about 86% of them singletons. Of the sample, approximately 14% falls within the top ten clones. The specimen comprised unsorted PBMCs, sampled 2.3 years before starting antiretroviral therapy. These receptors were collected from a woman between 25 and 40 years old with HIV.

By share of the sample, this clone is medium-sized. Written as DNA, the CDR3 is TGCGCCAGCAGCCAAGGACAGGGGGATACTAGCGAGCAGTACTTC. Its translation: CASSQGQGDTSEQYF. The chain combines TRBV4-3 with TRBJ2-7; the match to TRBD1 covers 9 bases. The CDR3 loop spans 15 amino acids. V gave up 1 base and J gave up 6 bases; unmatched junction bases: 7. Germline CDR1 LGHNA, CDR2 YSLEER.

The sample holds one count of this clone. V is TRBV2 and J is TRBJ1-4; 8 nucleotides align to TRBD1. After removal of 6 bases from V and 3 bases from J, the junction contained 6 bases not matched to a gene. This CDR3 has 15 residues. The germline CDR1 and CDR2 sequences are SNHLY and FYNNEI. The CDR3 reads CASSKLGQANEKLFF. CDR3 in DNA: TGTGCCAGCAGCAAACTGGGACAGGCTAATGAAAAACTGTTTTTT.

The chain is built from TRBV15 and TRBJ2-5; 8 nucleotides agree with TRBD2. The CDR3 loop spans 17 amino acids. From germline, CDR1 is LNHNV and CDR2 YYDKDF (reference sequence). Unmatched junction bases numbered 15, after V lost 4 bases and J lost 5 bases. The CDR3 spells CATSTDFKGLAGETQYF. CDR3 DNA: TGTGCCACCAGCACAGACTTTAAAGGACTAGCTGGGGAGACCCAGTACTTC. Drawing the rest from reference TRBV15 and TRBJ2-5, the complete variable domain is DAMVIQNPRYQVTQFGKPVTLSCSQTLNHNVMYWYQQKSSQAPKLLFHYYDKDFNNEADTPDNFQSRRPNTSFCFLDIRSPGLGDTAMYLCATSTDFKGLAGETQYFGPGTRLLVL.